The 18 T cell receptor beta chains listed next were all sequenced from one sample in a study of read filtering for tumor transcriptome and immune sequencing. This library used roughly 400 ng RNA and molecular barcoded adaptors spanning alpha/delta and beta/gamma chains. TCRdb re-derived calls from the reads in MiXCR, one entry per CDR3 protein. Seen here are approximately 150,000 distinct CDR3 sequences, roughly 13% observed once, and the top ten hold about 7.7%. The specimen was a population of CD138-negative cells sorted from bone marrow. The receptors were sampled from a donor over 35 with multiple myeloma.

As regards this clonotype: A much bigger clone sits one base away, suggesting this may be a read error. J is TRBJ2-1 and V is TRBV29-1; 12 bases are shared with TRBD2. Germline loops: CDR1 SQVTM, CDR2 ANQGSEA. This CDR3 has 16 residues. The CDR3 loop is CSVGLAGGSSYNGQFF. For the CDR3, the DNA is TGCAGCGTTGGGCTAGCGGGAGGGAGCTCCTACAATGGGCAGTTCTTC.

This clonotype has ten or more counts. The chain is built from TRBV20-1 and TRBJ2-7; TRBD2 matches 11 bases. The CDR3 is 15 amino acids. Germline CDR1 and CDR2: DFQATT and SNEGSKA (reference sequence). The V gene end was trimmed by 6 bases and the J gene end by 0 bases; junction bases not matched to a gene: 7. The CDR3 loop reads CSATWTSGHSYEQYF. DNA of the CDR3: TGCAGTGCCACTTGGACTAGCGGGCACTCCTACGAGCAGTACTTC.

Many counts were recorded for this clonotype. The J gene is TRBJ1-2, the V gene TRBV6-5; D call uncertain. This CDR3 spans 19 amino acids. From germline, CDR1 is MNHEY and CDR2 SVGAGI. The ends were cut back, 6 bases at V and 0 bases at J, with 26 bases in the middle. The CDR3 DNA reads as TGTGCCAGCAGCCCCCAGGCGATCCCTCCCATCAAAGCTAACTATGGCTACACCTTC. Protein sequence: CASSPQAIPPIKANYGYTF.

The rearrangement links TRBV7-2 to TRBJ2-7; 10 bases match TRBD2. V shed 5 bases and J 1 base; nucleotides not matched to a gene: 17. CDR1 and CDR2 (germline): SGHTA, FQGNSA. CDR3 length: 19 residues. CDR3 in amino acids: CASSPRRAGRGLASYEQYF. CDR3 bases: TGTGCCAGCAGCCCGCGTCGGGCAGGACGGGGACTAGCGTCCTACGAGCAGTACTTC. The complete variable domain, with remaining parts taken from reference TRBV7-2 and TRBJ2-7, reads GAGVSQSPSNKVTEKGKDVELRCDPISGHTALYWYRQSLGQGLEFLIYFQGNSAPDKSGLPSDRFSAERTGGSVSTLTIQRTQQEDSAVYLCASSPRRAGRGLASYEQYFGPGTRLTVT.

Concerning this clonotype: This may come from a read error, since a much larger clone is one base off. The chain has TRBV5-5 and TRBJ2-7; D uncertain. The V gene's germline CDR1 is SGHKS and CDR2 YYEKEE (reference sequence). This CDR3 is built from 11 residues. This CDR3 reads CACSLGQQQYF. In DNA, the CDR3 is TGTGCCTGCAGCTTGGGCCAGCAGCAGTACTTC. The full variable domain, with the rest looked up from reference TRBV5-5 and TRBJ2-7, is DAGVTQSPTHLIKTRGQQVTLRCSPISGHKSVSWYQQVLGQGPQFIFQYYEKEERGRGNFPDRFSARQFPNYSSELNVNALLLGDSALYLCACSLGQQQYFGPGTRLTVT.

This clonotype was detected only a few times. The CDR3 here is CASSRDLLGFETQYF. The CDR3, as DNA: TGTGCCAGCAGCCGGGACCTTTTGGGGTTCGAGACCCAGTACTTC. The V and J genes are TRBV27 and TRBJ2-5, with D possibly called TRBD1 or TRBD2 (5 bases each). V was cut by 6 bases and J by 5 bases, with 19 bases left in between. The CDR3 is made up of 15 amino acids. Germline assignment: CDR1 MNHEY and CDR2 SMNVEV (reference sequence).

In its sample, this clonotype was seen many times. The V and J genes are TRBV29-1 and TRBJ2-7; TRBD2 aligns across 11 bases. The CDR3 contains 14 residues. With 5 bases clipped from V and 0 bases from J, the junction kept 3 bases outside the gene matches. The germline gives CDR1 SQVTM, CDR2 ANQGSEA. The CDR3 protein is CSVPGLAASYEQYF. The CDR3 nucleotides are TGCAGCGTTCCGGGACTAGCGGCCTCCTACGAGCAGTACTTC.

The sample holds many counts of this clonotype. This CDR3 is CASSLEGSGKGEQFF. CDR3 nucleotide sequence: TGCGCCAGCAGCTTGGAGGGTAGCGGGAAGGGTGAGCAGTTCTTC. This chain uses TRBV5-1 with TRBJ2-1; TRBD2 matches at 8 bases. V was clipped by 0 bases and J by 9 bases; unmatched bases: 8. The CDR3 sequence is 15 residues long. Germline loops: CDR1 SGHRS, CDR2 YFSETQ.

The chain employs TRBV19 and TRBJ2-7, with TRBD2 matching over 8 bases. The germline V gene encodes CDR1 LNHDA and CDR2 SQIVND (reference sequence). CDR3 length: 15 residues. V lost 5 bases, J lost 3 bases, and 9 bases stayed unmatched. This CDR3 is CASSCTSGAVYEQYF. The DNA of the CDR3 is TGTGCCAGTAGTTGTACTAGCGGTGCTGTCTACGAGCAGTACTTC.

This chain uses TRBV30 with TRBJ2-3; 14 bases match TRBD2. V gave up 2 bases and J gave up 5 bases; unmatched junction bases: 3. The CDR3 has 15 residues. CDR1 is GTSNPN, CDR2 SVGIG, per germline (reference sequence). CDR3 bases: TGTGCCTGGAGTAGACTAGCGGGAGGGGTAGATACGCAGTATTTT. Its protein is CAWSRLAGGVDTQYF.

This clonotype was seen a handful of times. The CDR3 end shows no conserved phenylalanine or tryptophan, and so a read error is likely. The V and J genes are TRBV5-1 and TRBJ2-1, with D unresolved. This CDR3 spans 14 amino acids. Germline CDR1 and CDR2: SGHRS and YFSETQ. V was trimmed by 0 bases and J by 0 bases, leaving 4 bases between them. In DNA, the CDR3 is TGCGCCAGCAGCTTGGACAGCTCCTACAATGAGCAGTTCCTC. It codes for CASSLDSSYNEQFL.

Details on this clonotype: A much larger clone lies one base from this, so it may be a read error. This chain links TRBV25-1 with TRBJ1-1; D may be TRBD1 (6 bases). The V end was cut by 3 bases, the J end by 11 bases, with 13 bases between. The CDR3 sequence is 12 residues long. Germline CDR1 MGHDK, CDR2 SYGVNS. The CDR3 sequence is CASSDWGRDAFF. The CDR3 nucleotides read TGTGCCAGCAGTGACTGGGGGCGTGATGCTTTCTTT.

On this clonotype: Only one base separates this from a far larger clonotype, so it likely reflects a read error. The genes are TRBV7-6 and TRBJ2-1; 10 bases map to TRBD2. This CDR3 is 17 amino acids long. Germline values: CDR1 SGHVS, CDR2 FNYEAQ. CDR3 bases: TGTGCCAGCAGCTTAGCGCGGACTAGCGGAAGCTACAGTGAGCAGTTCTTC. Its translation: CASSLARTSGSYSEQFF.

With regard to this clonotype: Relative to the germline gene, one junction end is altered; a read error may explain this. The chain has TRBV6-5 and TRBJ1-4, with 10 bases matching TRBD1. Germline V lookup: CDR1 MNHEY, CDR2 SVGAGI. This CDR3 spans 17 amino acids. DNA of the CDR3: TGTGCCAGCGGTAATCCGGGACAGGGGCCTTCTAATGAAAAACTGTTCTTT. As protein: CASGNPGQGPSNEKLFF.

This clonotype was counted many times. The chain joins TRBV6-2 or TRBV6-3 to TRBJ2-6; D possibly corresponds to TRBD2 (6 bases). The ends were cut back, 2 bases at V and 2 bases at J, with 10 bases in the middle. The CDR3 runs to 16 residues. Germline V gene data show CDR1 as MNHEY and CDR2 as SVGEGT. The CDR3, as DNA: TGTGCCAGCAGTTACCCCCCGGGAGCTGGGGCCAACGTCCTGACTTTC. Translation: CASSYPPGAGANVLTF.

This clonotype was recorded many times. V usage is TRBV6-5 and J usage is TRBJ1-1, with a weak D call TRBD1 (5 bases). This CDR3 is 14 amino acids long. Germline-derived CDR1 and CDR2 are MNHEY and SVGAGI. Trimming took off 5 bases at V and 3 bases at J, with 13 bases between the two ends. The CDR3 loop reads CASSRQGGHTEAFF. Here the CDR3 DNA reads TGTGCCAGCAGTCGTCAGGGCGGGCACACTGAAGCTTTCTTT.

This clonotype was detected ten times or more. The rearrangement links TRBV10-2 to TRBJ2-7; D call uncertain. Between the trimmed V and J ends, which lost 0 bases and 0 bases, there was a span of 12 bases. Looked up from germline, CDR1 is WSHSY and CDR2 is SAAADI. The CDR3 runs 16 residues. The CDR3 DNA follows: TGCGCCAGCAGTGAGTCCGGGCCTTCCGGCTCCTACGAGCAGTACTTC. It yields the protein CASSESGPSGSYEQYF.

On this clonotype itself: A much larger clone differs from this one at a single base, so this may be a read error. The chain recombines TRBV7-9 with TRBJ2-3; D unclear. The V gene's germline CDR1 is SEHNR and CDR2 FQNEAQ (reference sequence). This CDR3 spans 15 amino acids. For the CDR3, the DNA is TGTGCCAGCAGTTCCGATCACTCGAGAACAGATGCGCAGTATTTT. This encodes CASSSDHSRTDAQYF.